This paragraph reports one T cell receptor (beta chain). What it recognizes is unknown. This specimen belongs to a study of T cell responses to AZD1222 COVID-19 vaccine. General study points: Unmutated variant regions are reportedly the target of nearly half of TCRs that are spike-specific. Females outnumbered males among donors, who were mostly white British; clonal diversity was possibly underestimated.

Sequencing used immunoSEQ multiplex PCR; TCRdb keeps in-frame clones, though not all of them. The sample contains under 150,000 clones, around 89% of which appear only once. The V gene lost 3 bases and the J gene lost 10 bases, with 13 bases spanning the gap. The germline CDR1 and CDR2 sequences are KGHSH and LQKENI. The CDR3 is 13 residues long. The input for sequencing was peripheral blood, taken 28 days after the second AZD1222 dose. This clonotype originated in an adult who received the AZD1222 COVID-19 vaccine. This chain uses TRBV18 with TRBJ2-1; D is possibly TRBD1 (6 bases). The CDR3 here is CASSPGASGEQFF. The DNA of the CDR3 is TGTGCCAGCTCACCGGGGGCCTCGGGGGAGCAGTTCTTC.